This T cell receptor beta chain was obtained from a study of T-cell reconstitution after alpha-beta-depleted transplantation in children. Unique molecular identifiers were incorporated into the prepared TCRbeta library. TCRdb ran MiXCR on the PCR reads and lists one entry per CDR3 protein. The sample records approximately 400,000 distinct CDR3 sequences, approximately 10% being singletons. Germline CDR1 and CDR2: SGHTS and YDEGEE. The V and J ends lost 0 bases and 3 bases, in that order; junction bases with no gene match: 3. The CDR3 loop spans 15 amino acids. A few counts support this clonotype. V gene TRBV5-8 combines with J gene TRBJ1-5; 7 bases map to TRBD1. The sequence was obtained from a human donor who donated a stem cell graft to a child with acute myeloid leukemia. The sample here was PBMCs from the stem cell graft donor, taken from the stem cell graft. Written as DNA, the CDR3 is TGTGCCAGCAGCTTGGTGACAGGGTTCAATCAGCCCCAGCATTTT. Encoded protein: CASSLVTGFNQPQHF.